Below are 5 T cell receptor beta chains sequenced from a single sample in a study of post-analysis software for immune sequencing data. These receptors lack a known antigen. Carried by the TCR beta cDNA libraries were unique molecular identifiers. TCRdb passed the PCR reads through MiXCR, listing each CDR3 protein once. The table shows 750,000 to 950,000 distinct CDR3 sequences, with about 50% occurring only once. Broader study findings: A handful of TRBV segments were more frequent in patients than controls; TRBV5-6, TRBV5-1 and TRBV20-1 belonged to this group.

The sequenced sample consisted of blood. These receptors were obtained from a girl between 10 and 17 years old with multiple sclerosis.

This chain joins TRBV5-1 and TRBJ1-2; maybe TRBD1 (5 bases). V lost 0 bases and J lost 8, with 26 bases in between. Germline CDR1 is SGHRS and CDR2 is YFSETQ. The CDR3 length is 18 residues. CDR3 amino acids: CASSLAWPGPTQQGGYTF. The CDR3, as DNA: TGCGCCAGCAGCTTGGCTTGGCCGGGACCTACCCAGCAAGGGGGCTACACCTTC.

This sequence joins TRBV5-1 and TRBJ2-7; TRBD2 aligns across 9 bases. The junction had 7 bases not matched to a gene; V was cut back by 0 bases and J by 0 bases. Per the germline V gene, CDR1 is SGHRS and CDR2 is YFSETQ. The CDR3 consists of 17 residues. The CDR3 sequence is CASSLARTSASSYEQYF. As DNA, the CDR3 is TGCGCCAGCAGCTTGGCCCGGACTAGCGCGAGCTCCTACGAGCAGTACTTC.

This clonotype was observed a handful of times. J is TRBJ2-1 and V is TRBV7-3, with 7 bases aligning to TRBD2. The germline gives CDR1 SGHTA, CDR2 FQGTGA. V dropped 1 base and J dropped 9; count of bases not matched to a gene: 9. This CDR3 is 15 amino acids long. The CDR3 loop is CASSLRVAGGVEQFF. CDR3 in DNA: TGTGCCAGCAGCTTAAGGGTAGCGGGTGGGGTTGAGCAGTTCTTC. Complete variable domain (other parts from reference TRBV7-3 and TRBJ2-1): GAGVSQTPSNKVTEKGKYVELRCDPISGHTALYWYRQSLGQGPEFLIYFQGTGAADDSGLPNDRFFAVRPEGSVSTLKIQRTERGDSAVYLCASSLRVAGGVEQFFGPGTRLTVL.

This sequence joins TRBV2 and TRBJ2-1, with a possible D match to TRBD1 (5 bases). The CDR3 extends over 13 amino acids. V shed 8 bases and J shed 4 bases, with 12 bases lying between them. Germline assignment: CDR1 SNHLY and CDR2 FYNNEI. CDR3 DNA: TGTGCCAGCCAGGGTTTGGGGTACAATGAGCAGTTCTTC. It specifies CASQGLGYNEQFF.

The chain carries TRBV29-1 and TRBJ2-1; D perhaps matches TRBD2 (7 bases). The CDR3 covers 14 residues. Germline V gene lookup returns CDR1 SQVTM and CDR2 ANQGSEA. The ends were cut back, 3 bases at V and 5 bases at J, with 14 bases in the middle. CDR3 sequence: CSVEGGLTNNEQFF. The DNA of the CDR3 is TGCAGCGTTGAGGGGGGGCTGACGAACAATGAGCAGTTCTTC.